The sequence of this TCR beta chain was determined in a study of blood T cell repertoires in COVID-19. In the study overall: Sample material is recorded as cDNA or gDNA derived from T cells, B-cell-depleted T cells, or PBMCs.

TCRdb keeps only in-frame clones here, not all; method: immunoSEQ multiplex PCR. The data show 150,000 to 200,000 clones, under 95% seen once. Germline V gives CDR1 SGHRS, CDR2 YFSETQ. This CDR3 comprises 15 residues. Trimming took 3 bases from V and 0 from J, leaving 12 bases between them. Sequenced: peripheral blood. The chain is built from TRBV5-1 and TRBJ1-1; maybe TRBD1 (5 bases). The TCR comes from a man between 18 and 29 years old with acute or convalescent COVID-19. Here the CDR3 reads CASSSLGGVNTEAFF. The CDR3 DNA reads TGCGCCAGCAGCTCTCTTGGGGGGGTGAACACTGAAGCTTTCTTT.